This T cell receptor (beta chain) appears in the sequencing data of a study of PD-1 blockade in mismatch repair-deficient tumors. Overall study results and limits: Tumor-resident clones, often absent from pretreatment blood, expanded after pembrolizumab and then contracted.

All patients were mismatch repair deficient, assessed by either PCR or immunohistochemistry. Concerning this clone: Antigen unknown.

The CDR3 sequence is 11 residues long. V was shortened by 3 bases and J by 5 bases, with 5 bases between the two germline ends. The germline V gene has CDR1 DFQATT and CDR2 SNEGSKA (reference sequence). Some clones are missing from TCRdb's copy, which holds only in-frame ones; the method was immunoSEQ multiplex PCR. The sample holds approximately 110,000 clones, over 60% seen once. Sequencing used peripheral blood, obtained approximately 14 months after starting pembrolizumab. The TCR was taken from an adult with mismatch repair-deficient cancer. The V gene is TRBV20-1, the J gene TRBJ2-1; D uncertain. CDR3 bases: TGCAGTGCTAGTCGGAACAATGAGCAGTTCTTC. Translation: CSASRNNEQFF.